The clone carrying this T cell receptor (beta chain) has only a few counts. The target antigen is unknown. This entry comes from a study of response to subunit inactivated influenza vaccine. Study-level results: Authors suggested each seasonal flu vaccination may recruit only limited numbers of new T cells.

CDR3 length: 15 residues. J gave up 6 bases and V 5 bases, and 10 bases lay outside the gene matches. TCRdb ran MiXCR on the RT-PCR reads and lists one entry per CDR3 protein. The data hold approximately 700,000 distinct CDR3 sequences, with about 15% observed a single time. The chain combines TRBV12-3 or TRBV12-4 with TRBJ2-7, with 10 bases aligning to TRBD1. The receptor's source is a man between 45 and 60 years old who received an inactivated influenza vaccine. The sequencing used PBMCs from blood, collected around 15 days before vaccination. This chain's CDR3 is CASSLGQGVIREQYF. CDR3 nucleotide sequence: TGTGCCAGCAGTCTCGGACAGGGGGTAATTCGCGAGCAGTACTTC.